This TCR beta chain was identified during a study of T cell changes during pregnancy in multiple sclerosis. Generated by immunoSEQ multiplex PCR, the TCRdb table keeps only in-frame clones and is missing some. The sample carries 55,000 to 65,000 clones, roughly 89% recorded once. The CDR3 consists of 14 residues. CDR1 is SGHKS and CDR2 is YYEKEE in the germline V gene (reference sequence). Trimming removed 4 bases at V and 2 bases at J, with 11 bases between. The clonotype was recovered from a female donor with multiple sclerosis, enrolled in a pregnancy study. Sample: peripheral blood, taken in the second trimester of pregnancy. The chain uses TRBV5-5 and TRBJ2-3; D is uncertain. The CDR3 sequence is CASSQTGYTDTQYF. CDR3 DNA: TGTGCCAGCAGCCAAACCGGGTACACAGATACGCAGTATTTT.